The sequence of this T cell receptor (beta chain) was determined in a study of cytomegalovirus exposure and HLA in healthy donors. For the study at large: It was reported in a later analysis that the 95 to 150 validation repertoires used the same platform as the approximately 690 first-cohort repertoires. Study-wide points: Associated with cytomegalovirus, according to the listing, were about 160 TCR beta chains. Diagnosis of cytomegalovirus status made by the classifier reportedly showed high specificity and sensitivity.

This clone appeared a single time. Its matching antigen is unknown. The germline V gene has CDR1 MNHNS and CDR2 SASEGT. Trimming cost V 6 bases and J 0 bases; bases outside gene matches: 1. The CDR3 runs 13 residues. Measured with immunoSEQ multiplex PCR; TCRdb has only the in-frame clones, and not every one. The repertoire holds more than 300,000 clones, with roughly 88% as singletons. The donors belonged to the roughly 110-subject validation cohort, separate from the 666-subject first cohort. This chain uses TRBV6-1 with TRBJ1-1; 7 bases are a match to TRBD1. This clonotype was obtained from a woman younger than 30 in good health and CMV-seronegative. The sample taken for sequencing was PBMCs. This CDR3 reads CASRGGVNTEAFF. CDR3 in DNA: TGTGCCAGCAGAGGGGGCGTGAACACTGAAGCTTTCTTT.